Presented here are 22 T cell receptor beta chains from one specimen sequenced in a study of T cells expressing NK-cell markers. TCRdb reanalyzed the 5' RACE reads and collapses them to one entry per CDR3 protein, without DNA. The repertoire shows 400,000 to 500,000 distinct CDR3 sequences; the top ten hold about 7.1%. Sample: blood T cells: a sorted CD56 or NKG2C T cell subset, CD4+ or CD8+ T cells, or bulk PBMC T cells (not recorded which). These receptor sequences come from a woman aged 18 to 75 in good health.

This chain uses TRBV24-1 with TRBJ2-1; with no DNA, the TCRdb D assignment of TRBD1 cannot be verified. CDR3 length equals 18 residues. Germline V gene lookup returns CDR1 KGHDR and CDR2 SFDVKD. The CDR3 here is CATSEPTTGTGTYNEQFF.

The gene calls are TRBV5-1 and TRBJ1-1. Germline V lookup: CDR1 SGHRS, CDR2 YFSETQ. The CDR3 runs to 15 residues. CDR3 sequence: CASSSTGRKNTEAFF.

The rearrangement joins TRBV14 to TRBJ2-7. The CDR3 runs to 14 residues. Germline V gene lookup returns CDR1 SGHDN and CDR2 FVKESK. The CDR3 spells CASSQALGPSEQYF.

The V and J genes are TRBV10-3 and TRBJ2-1; the D call from TCRdb, TRBD1, cannot be confirmed without DNA. Germline CDR1 is ENHRY and CDR2 is SYGVKD. The CDR3 sequence is 13 residues long. This chain's CDR3 is CAISDLDRGEQFF.

J is TRBJ2-2 and V is TRBV7-2; absent DNA, TCRdb's TRBD2 call cannot be checked. This CDR3 contains 16 residues. Germline lookup yields CDR1 SGHTA and CDR2 FQGNSA. The chain's CDR3 is CASSIRAGGQTGELFF.

The chain is built from TRBV7-2 and TRBJ1-1; TCRdb reports TRBD1, a call that lacks DNA to check it against. Germline CDR1 is SGHTA and CDR2 is FQGNSA. The length of the CDR3 is 15 residues. The CDR3 sequence is CASSLDQGRGTEAFF.

The V and J genes are TRBV11-2 and TRBJ2-1; TCRdb's D call, TRBD2, is unchecked because there is no DNA. Germline-derived CDR1 and CDR2 are SGHAT and FQNNGV. This CDR3 contains 14 residues. CDR3 region: CASSGGLAGNEQFF.

V is TRBV29-1 and J is TRBJ2-2; TCRdb designates TRBD1, a call that cannot be tested without DNA. The CDR3 has 12 amino acids. Germline V gives CDR1 SQVTM, CDR2 ANQGSEA. The CDR3 protein is CSVTGDTGELFF.

This rearrangement joins TRBV7-7 to TRBJ2-2; TCRdb selects TRBD1, and the lack of DNA leaves this call unchecked. Germline V gene lookup returns CDR1 SSHAT and CDR2 FNYEAQ (reference sequence). This CDR3 region has 11 residues. CDR3 amino acids: CATRGSGELFF.

This rearrangement joins TRBV29-1 to TRBJ2-1. Germline assignment: CDR1 SQVTM and CDR2 ANQGSEA. The CDR3 is made up of 14 amino acids. This chain's CDR3 is CSVEDWVYDGEQFF.

V gene TRBV7-8 combines with J gene TRBJ2-1. From germline, CDR1 is SGHVS and CDR2 FQNEAQ. The CDR3 length is 13 residues. This CDR3 reads CASSLWTQDEQFF.

The V call is TRBV7-6, the J call TRBJ1-6; without DNA, the TCRdb call of TRBD1 cannot be checked. Germline V CDR1 and CDR2: SGHVS, FNYEAQ. This CDR3 region has 15 residues. This CDR3 reads CASSPVGSPNSPLHF. Complete variable domain (other parts from reference TRBV7-6 and TRBJ1-6): GAGVSQSPRYKVTKRGQDVALRCDPISGHVSLYWYRQALGQGPEFLTYFNYEAQQDKSGLPNDRFSAERPEGSISTLTIQRTEQRDSAMYRCASSPVGSPNSPLHFGNGTRLTVT.

The rearrangement links TRBV20-1 to TRBJ2-1. This CDR3 spans 11 amino acids. CDR1 is DFQATT and CDR2 is SNEGSKA in the germline V gene (reference sequence). The CDR3 loop reads CSAHNGGEQFF.

The rearrangement uses TRBV20-1 and TRBJ1-2. The CDR3 is 12 amino acids. Germline values: CDR1 DFQATT, CDR2 SNEGSKA (reference sequence). The chain's CDR3 is CSALPPSYGYTF.

The rearrangement uses TRBV5-1 and TRBJ2-1. This CDR3 has 13 residues. Germline V gene data show CDR1 as SGHRS and CDR2 as YFSETQ. The CDR3 here is CASSLAGRSEQFF.

CDR3 sequence: CASSLDPVTPEAFF. The chain couples TRBV12-3 or TRBV12-4 to TRBJ1-1. This CDR3 contains 14 residues.

CDR3 region: CASSRDNTDTQYF. The chain is built from TRBV5-1 and TRBJ2-3; TCRdb's D gene call, TRBD1, goes unchecked for lack of DNA. The CDR3 is 13 amino acids. The germline V gene encodes CDR1 SGHRS and CDR2 YFSETQ.

The genes are TRBV20-1 and TRBJ1-4; lacking DNA, the TRBD1 call made by TCRdb goes unchecked. This CDR3 comprises 13 residues. CDR1 DFQATT and CDR2 SNEGSKA come from the germline V gene (reference sequence). This CDR3 reads CSAEGQAAEKLFF.

The chain combines TRBV5-1 with TRBJ2-3. CDR1 and CDR2 from the germline V gene are SGHRS and YFSETQ. CDR3 length: 14 residues. The CDR3: CASSPDGYTDTQYF.

J is TRBJ1-1 and V is TRBV18. CDR1 is KGHSH, CDR2 LQKENI, per germline. This CDR3 is built from 13 residues. This chain's CDR3 is CASSSGRDTEAFF.

The chain carries TRBV20-1 and TRBJ2-7; no DNA is available, so the TRBD1 call from TCRdb remains unchecked. CDR3 length equals 15 residues. The germline CDR1 and CDR2 sequences are DFQATT and SNEGSKA (reference sequence). The chain's CDR3 is CSAIRGDANIYEQYF.

This chain uses TRBV12-3 or TRBV12-4 with TRBJ2-3. The CDR3 totals 14 residues. The CDR3: CASSFARSTDTQYF.